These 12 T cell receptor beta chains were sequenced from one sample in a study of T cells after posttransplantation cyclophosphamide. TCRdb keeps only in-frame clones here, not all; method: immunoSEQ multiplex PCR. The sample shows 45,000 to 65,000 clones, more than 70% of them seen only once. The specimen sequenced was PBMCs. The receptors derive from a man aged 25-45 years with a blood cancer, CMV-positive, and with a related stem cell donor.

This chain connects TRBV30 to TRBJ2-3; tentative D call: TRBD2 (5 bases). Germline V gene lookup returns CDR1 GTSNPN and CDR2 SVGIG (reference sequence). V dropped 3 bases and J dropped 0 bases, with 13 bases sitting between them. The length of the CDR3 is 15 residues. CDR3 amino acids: CAWSRRFPSTDTQYF. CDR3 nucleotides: TGTGCCTGGAGCAGGAGGTTTCCTAGCACAGATACGCAGTATTTT.

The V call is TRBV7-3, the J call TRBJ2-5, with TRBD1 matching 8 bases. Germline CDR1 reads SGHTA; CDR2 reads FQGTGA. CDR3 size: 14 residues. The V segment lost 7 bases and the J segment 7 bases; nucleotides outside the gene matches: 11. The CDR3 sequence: CASTEQTGAGTQYF. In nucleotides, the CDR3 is TGTGCCAGCACCGAACAGACAGGGGCCGGGACCCAGTACTTC.

In nucleotides, the CDR3 is TGTGCCAGCAGCCCCCCGTTCCTAGACGAGCAGTACTTC. Translated: CASSPPFLDEQYF. J is TRBJ2-7 and V is TRBV2; D gene unclear. This CDR3 spans 13 amino acids. Germline V CDR1 and CDR2: SNHLY, FYNNEI. The germline V and J ends were trimmed by 6 bases and 5 bases, with 14 bases remaining between them.

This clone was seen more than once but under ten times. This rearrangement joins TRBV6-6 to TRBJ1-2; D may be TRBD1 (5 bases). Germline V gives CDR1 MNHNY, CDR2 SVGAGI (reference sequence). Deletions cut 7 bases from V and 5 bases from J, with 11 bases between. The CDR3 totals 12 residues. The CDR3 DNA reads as TGTGCCAGCACCAAACAGGAGTATGGCTACACCTTC. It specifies CASTKQEYGYTF.

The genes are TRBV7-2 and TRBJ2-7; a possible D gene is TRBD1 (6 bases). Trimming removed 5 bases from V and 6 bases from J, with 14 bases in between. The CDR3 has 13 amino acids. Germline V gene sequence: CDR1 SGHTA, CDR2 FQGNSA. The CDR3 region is CASSLQGWLEQYF. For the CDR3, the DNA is TGTGCCAGCAGCCTACAGGGTTGGCTCGAGCAGTACTTC. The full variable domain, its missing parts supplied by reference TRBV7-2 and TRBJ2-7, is GAGVSQSPSNKVTEKGKDVELRCDPISGHTALYWYRQSLGQGLEFLIYFQGNSAPDKSGLPSDRFSAERTGGSVSTLTIQRTQQEDSAVYLCASSLQGWLEQYFGPGTRLTVT.

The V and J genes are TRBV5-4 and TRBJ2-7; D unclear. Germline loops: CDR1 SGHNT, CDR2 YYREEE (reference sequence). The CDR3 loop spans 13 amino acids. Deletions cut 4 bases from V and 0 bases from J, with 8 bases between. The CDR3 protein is CASSLGSSYEQYF. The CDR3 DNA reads TGTGCCAGCAGCCTGGGTAGCTCCTACGAGCAGTACTTC.

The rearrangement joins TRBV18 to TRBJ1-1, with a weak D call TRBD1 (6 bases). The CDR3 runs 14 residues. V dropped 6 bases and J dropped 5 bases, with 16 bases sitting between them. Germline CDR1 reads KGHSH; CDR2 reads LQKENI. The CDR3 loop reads CASSPQGTRTEAFF. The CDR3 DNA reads TGTGCCAGCTCGCCTCAGGGGACGAGGACTGAAGCTTTCTTT.

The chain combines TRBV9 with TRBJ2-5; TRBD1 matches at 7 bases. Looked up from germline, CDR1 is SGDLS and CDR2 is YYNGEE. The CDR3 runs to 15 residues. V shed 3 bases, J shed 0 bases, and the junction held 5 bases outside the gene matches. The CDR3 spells CASSGRDRDQETQYF. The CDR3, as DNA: TGTGCCAGCAGCGGCCGGGACAGAGACCAAGAGACCCAGTACTTC.

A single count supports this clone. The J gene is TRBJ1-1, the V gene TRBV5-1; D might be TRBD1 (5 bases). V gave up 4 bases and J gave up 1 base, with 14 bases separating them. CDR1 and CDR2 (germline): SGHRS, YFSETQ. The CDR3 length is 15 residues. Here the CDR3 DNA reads TGCGCCAGCAGCCGTTATAACACAGGGAACACTGAAGCTTTCTTT. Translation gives CASSRYNTGNTEAFF. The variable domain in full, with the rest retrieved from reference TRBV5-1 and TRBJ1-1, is KAGVTQTPRYLIKTRGQQVTLSCSPISGHRSVSWYQQTPGQGLQFLFEYFSETQRNKGNFPGRFSGRQFSNSRSEMNVSTLELGDSALYLCASSRYNTGNTEAFFGQGTRLTVV.

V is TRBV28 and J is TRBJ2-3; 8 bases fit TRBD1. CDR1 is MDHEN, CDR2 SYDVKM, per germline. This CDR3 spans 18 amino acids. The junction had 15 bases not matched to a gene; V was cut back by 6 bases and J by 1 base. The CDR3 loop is CASRPVLFRRGRTDTQYF. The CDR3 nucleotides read TGTGCCAGCAGACCCGTTCTATTTCGCAGGGGGCGCACAGATACGCAGTATTTT.

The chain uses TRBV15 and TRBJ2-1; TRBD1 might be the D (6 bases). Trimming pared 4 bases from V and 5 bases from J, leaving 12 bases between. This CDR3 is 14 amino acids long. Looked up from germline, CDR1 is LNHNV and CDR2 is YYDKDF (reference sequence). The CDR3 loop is CATSIRDTNNEQFF. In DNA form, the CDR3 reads TGTGCCACCAGCATACGGGACACTAACAATGAGCAGTTCTTC.

The CDR3 reads CASKAGTGASEQYF. CDR3 nucleotide sequence: TGTGCCAGCAAGGCGGGGACTGGGGCTTCCGAGCAGTACTTC. This rearrangement joins TRBV28 to TRBJ2-7; TRBD2 is a possible D gene (6 bases). V was trimmed by 7 bases and J by 6 bases, leaving 19 bases between them. The CDR3 has 14 amino acids. Per germline, CDR1 MDHEN and CDR2 SYDVKM.